This TCR beta chain came from a study of PD-1 blockade in classical Hodgkin lymphoma. Germline-derived CDR1 and CDR2 are MDHEN and SYDVKM. V shed 5 bases and J 7 bases; nucleotides not matched to a gene: 8. This CDR3 is built from 14 residues. Generated by immunoSEQ multiplex PCR, the TCRdb table keeps only in-frame clones and is missing some. The sample lists about 10,000 clones, around 80% occurring once. Every single patient, without exception, relapsed after autologous stem cell transplantation, and brentuximab vedotin exposure varied. The source is a human donor with classical Hodgkin lymphoma. Sequenced here: peripheral blood mononuclear cells (PBMCs), sampled at baseline. This chain connects TRBV28 to TRBJ1-5; 7 bases map to TRBD1. The CDR3 nucleotides read TGTGCCAGCAGTCTCCGACAGGGTGGGCAGCCCCAGCATTTT. Translation: CASSLRQGGQPQHF.